This T cell receptor (beta chain) was found in a study of cytomegalovirus exposure and HLA in healthy donors. About the research overall: Out of approximately 400 genotyped donors, less than 85% belonged to the Caucasian-associated ancestry cluster.

With 60 Vbeta and 13 Jbeta primers, the PCR was carried out. Sequencing used immunoSEQ multiplex PCR; TCRdb keeps in-frame clones, though not all of them. The sample yields about 68,000 clones, roughly four fifths seen once. The CDR3 is 13 residues long. The V end lost 4 bases, the J end lost 9 bases, and 15 bases lay between the germline ends. Germline V gene data show CDR1 as SEHNR and CDR2 as FQNEAQ (reference sequence). This rearrangement joins TRBV7-9 to TRBJ1-1; D perhaps matches TRBD1 (5 bases). This TCR came from a human donor in good health. Material for sequencing was PBMCs. This chain's CDR3 is CASSYRFGTKAFF. CDR3 bases: TGTGCCAGCAGCTACCGCTTCGGGACTAAAGCTTTCTTT.